This T cell receptor (beta chain) came from a study of beta chain features in type 1 diabetes (dated by TCRdb to 2016 to 2018). A note on the overall study: No differences in mean age, gender distribution, total cell number or subset yield were found between patients and healthy donors. A total of approximately 100,000,000 sorted cells were examined across all samples, and the number of cells per subset was strongly correlated with RNA yield. In the study, recently diagnosed type 1 diabetes patients and matched healthy donors were compared on the TCRB repertoires of their sorted circulating CD4+ T cell subsets. Whereas all 28 donors provided naive and central memory subsets, regulatory and stem cell-like memory subsets were isolated from just 8 patients and roughly eight healthy donors. Beyond this particular receptor, the publication reports: Because cDNA was sequenced instead of genomic DNA, activated cells with high expression could be over-represented, although the groups did not differ in activation or CD3 levels. Patients with type 1 diabetes made fewer insertions and deleted more nucleotides at VDJ recombination sites, implying thymic rearrangement abnormalities. Because the HLA sub-analyses included only small numbers of individuals, any influence of HLA type on TCRB rearrangement was left unresolved. Shorter templates might be favored by PCR, yet because patient and control samples were amplified and corrected together, any such skew would affect both groups equally. Naive, central memory and regulatory TCRB repertoires appeared to be more alike among patients than among healthy donors. In all four CD4+ subsets, TCRB CDR3 length was moderately but significantly shorter in type 1 diabetes patients.

A single peripheral blood draw of about 116 mL on average was collected from each donor into heparinised tubes. A BD FACSAria II and a panel including CD45RO, CCR7, CD25, CD127, CD95 and CD27 were used to sort naive, central memory, regulatory and stem cell-like memory CD4+ T cells. A purity above 98% was achieved for all sorted populations. PBMCs were isolated immediately by Lymphoprep density gradient centrifugation and stained directly without culture. So that batch effects would be minimized, each experiment stained and sorted samples in pairs, pairing one healthy donor with one patient. The entire isolated RNA was reverse transcribed using the High Capacity cDNA Reverse Transcription Kit, and thus expressed TCRB transcripts were sequenced. Deep immunoSEQ sequencing was performed on naive, central memory and regulatory T cell samples, with an average of about 3.57 million total reads per sample. Sorted cells were lysed in RLT buffer and RNA was extracted with DNase-treated RNeasy Micro or Mini kits, depending on cell number. Each cell subset was processed separately to prevent cross-contamination, with patient and healthy donor samples processed together. The immunoSEQ multiplex PCR was used to amplify TCRB sequences from cDNA, generating 87-bp fragments that spanned the CDR3 region. Sequencing of the amplicons was done on the Illumina HiSeq platform. Processing in the source paper ran as follows. PCR bias was computationally corrected using synthetic template baselines, reads within Hamming distance 2 were collapsed, and singletons that could not be merged were discarded. Reads were aligned against IMGT so that V, D and J genes, CDR3 length and insertions or deletions at six rearrangement sites could be assigned. Clonotype counts were normalized to sorted cell number within each subset before computing true diversity and Gini coefficients with the tcR R package. Repertoire sharing was quantified using the overlap coefficient calculated on TCRB nucleotide sequences. Out-of-frame TCRB sequences from naive cells were analyzed to stand in for the pre-selection repertoire. TCRdb mirrors the immuneACCESS table, restricted to in-frame sequences. Some clones are absent from its copies; in checked studies, under half trace to an unresolved V gene, and the reason for the others is unknown. That table is the source of V, J and clone size, and D and trimming were worked out from the DNA. This sample lists 400,000 to 450,000 clones; roughly 14% were detected once. The ten largest clones add up to less than 0.04% of the sample.

Reading from cysteine to phenylalanine, the CDR3 counts 16 amino acids. The sequence is cut down to CDR3 DNA, 48 bases in frame from base 1. Germline trimming amounts to 5 bases on V and 8 bases on J, with 9 as the count of junction bases outside the gene matches. CDR1 SGHTA and CDR2 FQGNSA were looked up in the germline V gene. About this clone itself: No antigen is known for it. The record has no base qualities; no much larger clone is one base away.

Sequences were obtained from naive CD4+ T cells from blood. The sample's cell subset or site label is to be understood as: true naive CD4+ T cells. This sequence originates from a man younger than 40 in good health. The chain joins TRBV7-2 to TRBJ2-3, with 14 bases aligning to TRBD2. CDR3 sequence: CASSRTSGRPPGTQYF. The nucleotide sequence reads TGTGCCAGCAGCAGGACTAGCGGGAGGCCCCCGGGTACGCAGTATTTT.